This TCR beta chain was retrieved from a study of blood T cell repertoires in COVID-19. Turning to the study itself: T cells, B-cell-depleted T cells, or PBMCs supplied cDNA or gDNA.

V gave up 5 bases and J gave up 9 bases, with 14 bases separating them. The CDR3 consists of 14 residues. CDR1 and CDR2 from the germline V gene are SGHDN and FVKESK. As processed by the authors: Counts of nucleated cells, estimated from reference gene primer amplification, were obtained. Profiled with immunoSEQ multiplex PCR; TCRdb holds only in-frame clones, not every one. Clonal size and the V and J genes are those of that table, whereas D and trimming came from the DNA. The sample shows 150,000 to 200,000 clones, roughly 87% of them seen only once. The TCR originated in a woman in her forties or fifties with acute or convalescent COVID-19. This chain joins TRBV14 and TRBJ1-6; the D is unclear. Sequencing input: peripheral blood. In DNA form, the CDR3 reads TGTGCCAGCAGCTTACGGGTGAATAGTTCACCCCTCCACTTT. It translates to CASSLRVNSSPLHF.